This T cell receptor beta chain was identified during a study of beta chain features in type 1 diabetes. Overall study: Comparable age, gender and cell yields were observed in patients relative to healthy donors. Study results and caveats: In all four CD4+ subsets, TCRB CDR3 length was significantly, moderately reduced in type 1 diabetes.

CD4+ naive, central memory, regulatory and stem cell-like memory cells were sorted via CD45RO/CCR7/CD25/CD127/CD95/CD27. This clone appeared a few times. Its antigen remains unidentified. What was sequenced were expressed TCRB transcripts, since all of the isolated RNA had been reverse transcribed. Mean read depth for naive, central memory and regulatory T cell samples was approximately 3.57 million reads. Profiled with immunoSEQ multiplex PCR; TCRdb holds only in-frame clones, not every one. The table has roughly 250,000 clones, roughly 20% seen once; the top ten hold about 0.027%. Material for sequencing was naive CD4+ T cells from blood. The TCR comes from a woman between 40 and 50 years old with type 1 diabetes.

The CDR3 nucleotides read TGTGCCATCAGTGAGTCTAAAGGGAGGACCTTC. Its translation is CAISESKGRTF. The rearrangement joins TRBV10-3 to TRBJ1-2; D is uncertain. The germline CDR1 and CDR2 sequences are ENHRY and SYGVKD. V was cut by 0 bases and J by 14 bases, with 10 bases left in between. The CDR3 consists of 11 residues.